The clone carrying this T cell receptor beta chain was observed a handful of times. The data stem from a study of blood T cell repertoires in COVID-19. Study information: Sample material is recorded as cDNA or gDNA derived from T cells, B-cell-depleted T cells, or PBMCs.

Under the authors' procedure: How many nucleated cells were present was estimated from reference gene primer amplification. Sequencing used immunoSEQ multiplex PCR; TCRdb keeps in-frame clones, though not all of them. The V and J calls and clone size come from that table; D and trimming were worked out from the DNA. The sample carries about 83,000 clones, about nine tenths recorded once. The CDR3 consists of 13 residues. The germline CDR1 and CDR2 sequences are SEHNR and FQNEAQ (reference sequence). The V gene end was trimmed by 4 bases and the J gene end by 3 bases; junction bases not matched to a gene: 1.

This chain uses TRBV7-9 with TRBJ2-3; TRBD2 matches 7 bases. Sequencing was done on a sample of peripheral blood. This clonotype originated in a human donor in a cohort sampled during active COVID-19. CDR3 in amino acids: CASSSSGTDTQYF. The CDR3 DNA follows: TGTGCCAGCAGCTCTAGCGGTACAGATACGCAGTATTTT.